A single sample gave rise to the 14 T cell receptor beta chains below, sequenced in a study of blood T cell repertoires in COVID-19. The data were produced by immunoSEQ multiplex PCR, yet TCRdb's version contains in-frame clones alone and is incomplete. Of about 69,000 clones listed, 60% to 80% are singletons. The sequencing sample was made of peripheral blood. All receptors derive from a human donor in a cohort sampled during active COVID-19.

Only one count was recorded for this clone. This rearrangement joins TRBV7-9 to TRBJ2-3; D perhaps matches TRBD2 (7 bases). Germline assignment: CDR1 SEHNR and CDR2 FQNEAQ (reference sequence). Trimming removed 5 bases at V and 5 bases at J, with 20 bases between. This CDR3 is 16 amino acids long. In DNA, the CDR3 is TGTGCCAGCAGCCGGGAAGGGGGAGGGCCAGTAGATACGCAGTATTTT. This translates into CASSREGGGPVDTQYF.

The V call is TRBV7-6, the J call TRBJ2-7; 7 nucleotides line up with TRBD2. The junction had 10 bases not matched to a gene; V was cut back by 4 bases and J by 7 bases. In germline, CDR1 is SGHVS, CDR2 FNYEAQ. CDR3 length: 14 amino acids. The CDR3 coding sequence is TGTGCCAGCAGCTCTGATACGGGAGGCCTGGAGCAGTACTTC. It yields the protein CASSSDTGGLEQYF.

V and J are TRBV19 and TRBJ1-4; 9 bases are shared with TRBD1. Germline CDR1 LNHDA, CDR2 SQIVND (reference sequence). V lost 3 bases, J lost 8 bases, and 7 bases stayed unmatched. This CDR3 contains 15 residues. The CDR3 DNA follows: TGTGCCAGTAGTATGCCGGGACAGGGTGGAGAAAAACTGTTTTTT. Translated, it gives CASSMPGQGGEKLFF.

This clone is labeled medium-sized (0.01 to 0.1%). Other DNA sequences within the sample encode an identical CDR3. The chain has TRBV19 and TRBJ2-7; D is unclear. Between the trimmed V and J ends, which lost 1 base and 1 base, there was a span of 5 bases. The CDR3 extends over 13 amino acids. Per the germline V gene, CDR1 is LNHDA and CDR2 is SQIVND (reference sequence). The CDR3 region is CASSIGGSYEQYF. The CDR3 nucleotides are TGTGCCAGTAGTATAGGCGGATCCTACGAGCAGTACTTC.

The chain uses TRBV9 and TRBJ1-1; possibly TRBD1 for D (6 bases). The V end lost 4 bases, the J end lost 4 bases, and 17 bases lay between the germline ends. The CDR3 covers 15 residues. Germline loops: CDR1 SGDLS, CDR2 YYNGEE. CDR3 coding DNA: TGTGCCAGCAGCCCTACAGGGACTATACCCACTGAAGCTTTCTTT. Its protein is CASSPTGTIPTEAFF.

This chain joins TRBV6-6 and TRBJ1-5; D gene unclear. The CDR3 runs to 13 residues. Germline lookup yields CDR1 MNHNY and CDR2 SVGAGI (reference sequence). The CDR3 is CAVGLVDNQPQHF. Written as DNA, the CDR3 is TGTGCTGTCGGGTTGGTGGACAATCAGCCCCAGCATTTT.

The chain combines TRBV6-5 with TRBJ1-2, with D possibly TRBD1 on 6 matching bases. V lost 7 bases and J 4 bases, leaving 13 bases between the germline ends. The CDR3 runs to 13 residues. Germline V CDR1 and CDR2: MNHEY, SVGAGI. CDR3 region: CASTRGSPYGYTF. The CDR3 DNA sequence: TGTGCCAGCACGAGGGGGAGCCCCTATGGCTACACCTTC.

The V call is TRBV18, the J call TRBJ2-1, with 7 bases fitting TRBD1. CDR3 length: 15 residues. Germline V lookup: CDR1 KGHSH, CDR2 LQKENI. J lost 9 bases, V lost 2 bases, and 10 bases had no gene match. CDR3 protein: CASSPLGNRGSEQFF. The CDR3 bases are TGTGCCAGCTCACCATTGGGAAACAGGGGCAGTGAGCAGTTCTTC.

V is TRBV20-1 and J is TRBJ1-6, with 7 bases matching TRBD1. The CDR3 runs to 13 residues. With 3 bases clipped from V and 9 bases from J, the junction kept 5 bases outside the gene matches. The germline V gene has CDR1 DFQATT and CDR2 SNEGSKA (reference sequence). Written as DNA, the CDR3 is TGCAGTGCTAGTAAGGGGGCGGGTTCACCCCTCCACTTT. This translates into CSASKGAGSPLHF.

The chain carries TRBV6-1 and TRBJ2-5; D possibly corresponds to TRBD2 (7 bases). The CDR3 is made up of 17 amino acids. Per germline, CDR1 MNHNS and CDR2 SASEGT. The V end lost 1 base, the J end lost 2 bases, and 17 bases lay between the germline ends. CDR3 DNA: TGTGCCAGCAGTGAAGGGGGGGGCAGGGGCGTACAAGAGACCCAGTACTTC. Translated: CASSEGGGRGVQETQYF.

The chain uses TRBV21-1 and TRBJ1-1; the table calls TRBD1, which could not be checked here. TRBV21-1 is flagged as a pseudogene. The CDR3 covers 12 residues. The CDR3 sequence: CAGKGARTEAFF. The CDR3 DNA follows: TGTGCCGGAAAGGGGGCTAGGACTGAAGCTTTCTTT.

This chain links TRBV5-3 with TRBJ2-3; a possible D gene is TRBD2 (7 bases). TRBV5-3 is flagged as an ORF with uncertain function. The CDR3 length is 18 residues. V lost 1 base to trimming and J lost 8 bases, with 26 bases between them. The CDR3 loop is CARSLSPVAGAEGGTQYF. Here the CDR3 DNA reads TGTGCCAGAAGCTTGTCCCCGGTAGCGGGTGCTGAGGGGGGTACGCAGTATTTT.

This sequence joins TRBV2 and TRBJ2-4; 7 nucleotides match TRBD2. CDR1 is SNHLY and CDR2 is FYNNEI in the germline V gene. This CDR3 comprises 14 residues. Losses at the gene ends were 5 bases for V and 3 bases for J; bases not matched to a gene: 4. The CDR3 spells CASSTRGVKNIQYF. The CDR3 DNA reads TGTGCCAGCAGTACCCGGGGGGTCAAAAACATTCAGTACTTC.

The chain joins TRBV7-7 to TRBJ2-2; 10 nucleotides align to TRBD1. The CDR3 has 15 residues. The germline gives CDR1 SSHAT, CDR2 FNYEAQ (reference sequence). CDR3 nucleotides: TGTGCTAGCGCGGGGACAGGGGATCGTAACGGGGAGCTGTTTTTT. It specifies CASAGTGDRNGELFF.